The entry below describes one TCR beta chain. The sample is drawn from a study of T-cell memory formation after mild COVID-19. The ends lost 2 bases at V and 2 bases at J; junction bases unmatched: 13. Germline CDR1 DFQATT, CDR2 SNEGSKA (reference sequence). The CDR3 covers 17 residues. Via MiXCR, TCRdb re-called the 5' RACE reads, giving one row per CDR3 protein. The table lists about 430,000 distinct CDR3 sequences, about a sixth of them singletons. This clonotype originated in a young man who had mild COVID-19 (a few samples of this study predate the infection). Cell type and time point are not known. Input material: PBMCs or a T cell subset sorted from them (not recorded which). The chain is built from TRBV20-1 and TRBJ2-3; 7 bases are shared with TRBD2. The CDR3 loop is CSARPAALRGFTDTQYF. CDR3 nucleotides: TGCAGTGCTAGACCTGCCGCCTTGCGGGGGTTCACAGATACGCAGTATTTT.